This T cell receptor (beta chain) was found in a study of blood T cell repertoires in COVID-19. The table came from immunoSEQ multiplex PCR; TCRdb's copy has only in-frame clones and leaves some out. The sample includes some 120,000 clones, approximately 77% of them seen just once. What was sequenced was peripheral blood. The TCR originated in a human donor in a cohort sampled during active COVID-19.

The CDR3 DNA reads TGTGCCATCAGTACGAGGGAAGCTAACTATGGCTACACCTTC. Amino acids: CAISTREANYGYTF. This chain joins TRBV10-3 and TRBJ1-2; D gene ambiguous. Germline CDR1 is ENHRY and CDR2 is SYGVKD. The CDR3 runs to 14 residues. Trimming removed 5 bases at V and 0 bases at J, with 10 bases between.